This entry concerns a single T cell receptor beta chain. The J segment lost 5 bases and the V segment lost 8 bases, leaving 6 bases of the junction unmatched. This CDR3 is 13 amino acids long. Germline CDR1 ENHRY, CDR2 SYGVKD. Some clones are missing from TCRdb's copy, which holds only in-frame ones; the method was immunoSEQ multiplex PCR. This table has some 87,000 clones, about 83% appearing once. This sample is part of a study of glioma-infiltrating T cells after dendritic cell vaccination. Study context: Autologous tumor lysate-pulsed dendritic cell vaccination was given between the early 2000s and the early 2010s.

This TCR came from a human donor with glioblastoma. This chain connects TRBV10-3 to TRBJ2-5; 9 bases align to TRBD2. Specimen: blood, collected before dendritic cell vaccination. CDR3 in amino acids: CAIGGLALETQYF. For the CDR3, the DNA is TGTGCCATCGGCGGACTAGCGTTGGAGACCCAGTACTTC.